This T cell receptor beta chain was retrieved from a study of control samples from healthy donors and cancer patients. Germline assignment: CDR1 LNHDA and CDR2 SQIVND (reference sequence). The CDR3 extends over 13 amino acids. Deletions cut 3 bases from V and 0 bases from J, with 5 bases between. The table came from immunoSEQ multiplex PCR; TCRdb's copy has only in-frame clones and leaves some out. The sample includes 70,000 to 95,000 clones, about 90% seen only once; the top ten take around a fifth. The rearrangement uses TRBV19 and TRBJ1-1; D uncertain. The sequence derives from a middle-aged man in good health. Sequenced sample: blood. CDR3 nucleotide sequence: TGTGCCAGTAGTATCTCGGTGAACACTGAAGCTTTCTTT. It specifies CASSISVNTEAFF.